A selection of T cell receptor beta chains follows, all from one sample in a study of blood T cell repertoires in COVID-19. Clones were read by immunoSEQ multiplex PCR, and TCRdb kept only the in-frame ones, dropping some. The data contain around 250,000 clones, 86% of them singletons. The sample was peripheral blood. The receptors here all came from an elderly woman with COVID-19, enrolled during active disease. The CDR3 runs from the conserved cysteine through the conserved F or W. Fields, in order: CDR3 length, V gene, J gene, clone size, D gene, CDR3 DNA, CDR3 protein. A D gene is named only where the DNA matches it firmly. Not all rows give a size; the values are once, few, many and, for expanded clones, a class.

14	TRBV28	TRBJ1-2	NA	NA	TGTGCCAGCAGTTTATACACAACAGGGTTAGGCTACACCTTC	CASSLYTTGLGYTF
15	TRBV4-2	TRBJ2-7	few	TRBD1	TGTGCCAGCAGCCATGCTCCGGGACAGGGAGGCGAGCAGTACTTC	CASSHAPGQGGEQYF
16	TRBV15	TRBJ2-5	NA	NA	TGTGCCACCAGCAGAGGACTCGGGGTTACCCAAGAGACCCAGTACTTC	CATSRGLGVTQETQYF
19	TRBV7-2	TRBJ2-6	NA	TRBD1	TGTGCCAGCAGCTTAGCGTACGGACAGGGGAGTTCTGGGGCCAACGTCCTGACTTTC	CASSLAYGQGSSGANVLTF
15	TRBV7-2	TRBJ2-3	NA	TRBD2	TGTGCCAGCAGCTTAGCCCCGACTAGCGCAGATACGCAGTATTTT	CASSLAPTSADTQYF
13	TRBV12-3/TRBV12-4	TRBJ2-7	NA	NA	TGTGCCAGCAGTTTCGCGAAGGGGCTCGAGCAGTACTTC	CASSFAKGLEQYF
14	TRBV2	TRBJ2-3	NA	NA	TGTGCCAGCAGTGACGGGGTCACCACAGATACGCAGTATTTT	CASSDGVTTDTQYF
14	TRBV5-1	TRBJ1-4	NA	NA	TGCGCCAGCCGGGAGGGCGGGCCCGTTGAAAAACTGTTTTTT	CASREGGPVEKLFF
18	TRBV6-1	TRBJ2-1	NA	TRBD2	TGTGCCAGCAGTGAACTTTCAATCGGGGGGGGGATTTACAATGAGCAGTTCTTC	CASSELSIGGGIYNEQFF
13	TRBV7-9	TRBJ2-7	NA	NA	TGTGCCAGCAGCTTTAAGGGGGTTGACGAGCAGTACTTC	CASSFKGVDEQYF
18	TRBV6-4	TRBJ2-2	NA	TRBD2	TGTGCCAGCAGTGGGGGACTAGCGGGGGCTGCGAACACCGGGGAGCTGTTTTTT	CASSGGLAGAANTGELFF
13	TRBV5-1	TRBJ1-2	NA	TRBD1	TGCGCCAGCAGCTTGGAGGGGACAGGAGACTACACCTTC	CASSLEGTGDYTF
15	TRBV28	TRBJ2-1	few	TRBD2	TGTGCCAGCAGTACTCCGGGGGGATCGAAGAATGAGCAGTTCTTC	CASSTPGGSKNEQFF
14	TRBV9	TRBJ2-1	few	NA	TGTGCCAGCAGCGTAGTAACAGGGTACAATGAGCAGTTCTTC	CASSVVTGYNEQFF
15	TRBV3-1/TRBV3-2	TRBJ2-1	NA	NA	TGTGCCAGCAGCCTCAACTCCAACTCCTACAATGAGCAGTTCTTC	CASSLNSNSYNEQFF
15	TRBV19	TRBJ1-2	NA	TRBD1	TGTGCCAGTAGTCCGTTGGACAGGCCTAACTATGGCTACACCTTC	CASSPLDRPNYGYTF
15	TRBV9	TRBJ1-1	NA	TRBD1	TGTGCCAGCAGCCCCCAGACAGGGGTGGACACTGAAGCTTTCTTT	CASSPQTGVDTEAFF
12	TRBV12-3/TRBV12-4	TRBJ1-2	NA	NA	TGTGCCAGCACCCCCGGGACTTCAGGCTACACCTTC	CASTPGTSGYTF
15	TRBV6-5	TRBJ1-1	NA	NA	TGTGCCAGCAGTTTCTCGACCGTACTAAACACTGAAGCTTTCTTT	CASSFSTVLNTEAFF
17	TRBV5-1	TRBJ2-5	few	TRBD2	TGCGCCAGCAGCCGAGGGCAGACTAGCGGGGGGCCTGAGACCCAGTACTTC	CASSRGQTSGGPETQYF
11	TRBV9	TRBJ1-1	once	NA	TGTGCCAGCAGCCCCGGCACTGAAGCTTTCTTT	CASSPGTEAFF
14	TRBV28	TRBJ1-3	NA	TRBD1	TGTGCCAGCAGCGAGACAGGGCCGGTGAACACCATATATTTT	CASSETGPVNTIYF
14	TRBV7-2	TRBJ1-1	few	NA	TGTGCCAGCAGCTCCCAGGGGATTAACACTGAAGCTTTCTTT	CASSSQGINTEAFF